One and the same sample provided the 24 T cell receptor beta chains below, sequenced in a study of blood T cell repertoires in COVID-19. Generated by immunoSEQ multiplex PCR, the TCRdb table keeps only in-frame clones and is missing some. This sample has some 140,000 clones; 70% to 85% occur once, and the top ten carry about 9.2%. The sequencing sample was made of PBMCs or T cells enriched from blood (not recorded which). Receptor source: a man aged 45-65 years who had recovered from COVID-19.

The chain employs TRBV11-2 and TRBJ2-1, with TRBD2 matching 10 bases. The CDR3 extends over 15 amino acids. Germline trimming cut 4 bases from V and 7 bases from J; bases unmatched to any gene: 7. Germline-derived CDR1 and CDR2 are SGHAT and FQNNGV. CDR3 sequence reads: CASSSTSGVKNEQFF. For the CDR3, the DNA is TGTGCCAGCAGCTCAACTAGCGGGGTGAAAAATGAGCAGTTCTTC.

V gene TRBV2 combines with J gene TRBJ2-5, with TRBD2 matching 10 bases. The CDR3 extends over 13 amino acids. Germline V gives CDR1 SNHLY, CDR2 FYNNEI. The V gene end was trimmed by 6 bases and the J gene end by 5 bases; junction bases not matched to a gene: 3. This chain's CDR3 is CASRLTSGETQYF. CDR3 DNA sequence: TGTGCCAGCAGGCTGACTAGCGGGGAGACCCAGTACTTC.

CDR3 sequence: CASSEGLSGVRDTQYF. The CDR3 nucleotides read TGTGCCAGCAGTGAAGGTCTTTCCGGGGTTAGGGATACGCAGTATTTT. The chain carries TRBV2 and TRBJ2-3, with D perhaps matching TRBD2 (5 bases). The CDR3 has 16 residues. Trimming stripped 1 base from V and 6 bases from J, with 17 bases between. In germline, CDR1 is SNHLY, CDR2 FYNNEI.

V gene TRBV7-2 combines with J gene TRBJ2-3; 10 bases are a match to TRBD2. The CDR3 has 16 residues. J gave up 2 bases and V 2 bases, and 4 bases lay outside the gene matches. Germline CDR1 and CDR2: SGHTA and FQGNSA. CDR3 DNA: TGTGCCAGCAGCTTATTAGCGGGGGGCCCCACAGATACGCAGTATTTT. Translating gives CASSLLAGGPTDTQYF.

The rearrangement links TRBV30 to TRBJ2-5, with 7 nucleotides matching TRBD1. Trimming cost V 5 bases and J 2 bases; bases outside gene matches: 5. The CDR3 is 13 amino acids. Looked up from germline, CDR1 is GTSNPN and CDR2 is SVGIG (reference sequence). In nucleotides, the CDR3 is TGTGCCTGGGGGACAGAACAACAAGAGACCCAGTACTTC. Protein sequence: CAWGTEQQETQYF.

The rearrangement uses TRBV2 and TRBJ1-5; D might be TRBD1 (6 bases). The CDR3 contains 15 residues. The V gene lost 1 base and the J gene lost 2 bases, with 9 bases spanning the gap. The germline CDR1 and CDR2 sequences are SNHLY and FYNNEI. CDR3 in amino acids: CASSEVGAGNQPQHF. The CDR3 nucleotides read TGTGCCAGCAGTGAAGTGGGGGCTGGCAATCAGCCCCAGCATTTT.

The V and J genes are TRBV3-1 (or the pseudogene TRBV3-2) and TRBJ1-3, with D uncertain. The CDR3 contains 16 residues. Trimming shortened V by 0 bases and J by 0 bases, and 9 bases separated the two germline ends. Germline CDR1 reads LGHDT; CDR2 reads YNNKEL (reference sequence). CDR3 sequence (DNA): TGTGCCAGCAGCCAAGATTTGCGGAACTCTGGAAACACCATATATTTT. It yields the protein CASSQDLRNSGNTIYF.

The chain uses TRBV27 and TRBJ2-4; 10 bases agree with TRBD1. Germline CDR1 MNHEY, CDR2 SMNVEV (reference sequence). The CDR3 runs 15 residues. V lost 10 bases and J lost 7; bases outside the gene matches: 13. The CDR3 region has the DNA TGTGCCACGTTGAACTCCCGGGACAGGGGCAACATTCAGTACTTC. Protein: CATLNSRDRGNIQYF.

This chain connects TRBV18 to TRBJ2-4, with D possibly TRBD2 on 7 matching bases. Germline CDR1 is KGHSH and CDR2 is LQKENI. The CDR3 length is 14 residues. Trimming removed 3 bases at V and 7 bases at J, with 13 bases between. The CDR3 loop is CASSPKQGGNIQYF. The CDR3 nucleotides are TGTGCCAGCTCACCGAAACAGGGAGGGAACATTCAGTACTTC. Full variable domain (missing parts from reference TRBV18 and TRBJ2-4): NAGVMQNPRHLVRRRGQEARLRCSPMKGHSHVYWYRQLPEEGLKFMVYLQKENIIDESGMPKERFSAEFPKEGPSILRIQQVVRGDSAAYFCASSPKQGGNIQYFGAGTRLSVL.

V gene TRBV18 combines with J gene TRBJ1-2; 10 bases fit TRBD1. Trimming took 3 bases from V and 6 from J; bases not matched to a gene: 4. Germline V gene data show CDR1 as KGHSH and CDR2 as LQKENI. This CDR3 region has 14 residues. The chain's CDR3 is CASSPWTGGDGYTF. For the CDR3, the DNA is TGTGCCAGCTCACCGTGGACAGGGGGGGATGGCTACACCTTC. The whole variable domain, remainder taken from reference TRBV18 and TRBJ1-2, is NAGVMQNPRHLVRRRGQEARLRCSPMKGHSHVYWYRQLPEEGLKFMVYLQKENIIDESGMPKERFSAEFPKEGPSILRIQQVVRGDSAAYFCASSPWTGGDGYTFGSGTRLTVV.

The chain has TRBV5-1 and TRBJ2-3, with D possibly TRBD2 on 6 matching bases. The CDR3 contains 16 residues. Per the germline V gene, CDR1 is SGHRS and CDR2 is YFSETQ. The V gene lost 4 bases and the J gene lost 0 bases, with 15 bases spanning the gap. CDR3 DNA: TGCGCCAGCAGCGAGACCCCGGGGGTTAGCACAGATACGCAGTATTTT. The encoded protein is CASSETPGVSTDTQYF.

The genes are TRBV10-1 and TRBJ2-3, with 11 bases fitting TRBD1. Trimming cost V 2 bases and J 4 bases; bases outside gene matches: 5. The CDR3 has 16 amino acids. Germline CDR1 and CDR2: WNHNN and SYGVQD (reference sequence). CDR3 nucleotides: TGCGCCAGCAGTGAGGCGCCGGGACAGGGGGCAGATACGCAGTATTTT. As protein: CASSEAPGQGADTQYF.

CDR3: CASSLLGGNYGYTF. CDR3 coding DNA: TGCGCCAGCAGCTTGCTTGGAGGGAACTATGGCTACACCTTC. The chain links TRBV5-1 to TRBJ1-2, with D unclear. This CDR3 comprises 14 residues. Trimming shortened V by 1 base and J by 2 bases, and 9 bases separated the two germline ends. Germline V CDR1 and CDR2: SGHRS, YFSETQ.

The chain uses TRBV15 and TRBJ2-7; 10 nucleotides agree with TRBD1. The trim removed 5 bases at V and 2 bases at J, leaving 3 bases unmatched. The CDR3 is 14 amino acids. Germline CDR1 LNHNV, CDR2 YYDKDF (reference sequence). The CDR3 spells CATSGDRGPYEQYF. For the CDR3, the DNA is TGTGCCACCAGCGGGGACAGGGGACCCTACGAGCAGTACTTC.

V is TRBV7-6 and J is TRBJ1-2, with 9 bases aligning to TRBD1. Germline V gives CDR1 SGHVS, CDR2 FNYEAQ. V shed 5 bases and J 8 bases; nucleotides not matched to a gene: 9. The CDR3 consists of 14 residues. The CDR3 DNA follows: TGTGCCAGCAGCCAACAGGGGACAGGGCGGGGCTACACCTTC. Its protein product is CASSQQGTGRGYTF. The full variable domain, with the rest looked up from reference TRBV7-6 and TRBJ1-2, is GAGVSQSPRYKVTKRGQDVALRCDPISGHVSLYWYRQALGQGPEFLTYFNYEAQQDKSGLPNDRFSAERPEGSISTLTIQRTEQRDSAMYRCASSQQGTGRGYTFGSGTRLTVV.

This chain joins TRBV7-9 and TRBJ1-6; D uncertain. Germline CDR1 SEHNR, CDR2 FQNEAQ (reference sequence). CDR3 length equals 15 residues. V gave up 1 base and J gave up 0 bases, with 4 bases separating them. In DNA, the CDR3 is TGTGCCAGCAGCTTAGTAGACTCCTATAATTCACCCCTCCACTTT. Translation: CASSLVDSYNSPLHF.

This clone was recorded a few times. The V call is TRBV3-1 (or the pseudogene TRBV3-2), the J call TRBJ1-1; no clear D gene. V was shortened by 0 bases and J by 6 bases, with 11 bases between the two germline ends. This CDR3 contains 14 residues. Looked up from germline, CDR1 is LGHDT and CDR2 is YNNKEL (reference sequence). This chain's CDR3 is CASSQDRRESEAFF. The DNA of the CDR3 is TGTGCCAGCAGCCAAGATAGGAGAGAGTCTGAAGCTTTCTTT.

The chain employs TRBV29-1 and TRBJ1-2; 9 bases line up with TRBD1. The ends lost 3 bases at V and 8 bases at J; junction bases unmatched: 10. The CDR3 runs to 14 residues. CDR1 is SQVTM and CDR2 is ANQGSEA in the germline V gene. The CDR3 nucleotides are TGCAGCGTTGAGTCCGGGACAGGGTTGCAAGGCTACACCTTC. It translates to CSVESGTGLQGYTF.

V gene TRBV18 combines with J gene TRBJ2-6, with 10 nucleotides matching TRBD2. V lost 1 base to trimming and J lost 0 bases; unmatched junction nucleotides: 9. Germline lookup yields CDR1 KGHSH and CDR2 LQKENI. This CDR3 comprises 20 residues. CDR3 bases: TGTGCCAGCTCACCACAAGGGACTAGCGCTACACCCTCTGGGGCCAACGTCCTGACTTTC. Its translation: CASSPQGTSATPSGANVLTF.

The chain carries TRBV28 and TRBJ2-1; D possibly corresponds to TRBD2 (5 bases). Trimming took 10 bases from V and 8 from J, leaving 15 bases between them. This CDR3 has 12 residues. Germline V lookup: CDR1 MDHEN, CDR2 SYDVKM. CDR3 sequence reads: CATLAGWDEQFF. The DNA of the CDR3 is TGTGCCACGCTGGCGGGTTGGGATGAGCAGTTCTTC.

This chain uses TRBV7-8 with TRBJ2-7; the match to TRBD1 covers 8 bases. This CDR3 comprises 15 residues. Germline values: CDR1 SGHVS, CDR2 FQNEAQ. Unmatched junction bases numbered 6, after V lost 1 base and J lost 4 bases. Written as DNA, the CDR3 is TGTGCCAGCAGCTTAGGGGACAGGCTATTGTACGAGCAGTACTTC. As protein: CASSLGDRLLYEQYF. The full variable domain, in which reference TRBV7-8 and TRBJ2-7 provide the parts outside the CDR3, is GAGVSQSPRYKVAKRGQDVALRCDPISGHVSLFWYQQALGQGPEFLTYFQNEAQLDKSGLPSDRFFAERPEGSVSTLKIQRTQQEDSAVYLCASSLGDRLLYEQYFGPGTRLTVT.

The rearrangement uses TRBV11-1 and TRBJ2-1; D is perhaps TRBD2 (5 bases). V lost 1 base and J lost 6, with 10 bases in between. The CDR3 covers 14 residues. The V gene's germline CDR1 is SGHAT and CDR2 FQDESV (reference sequence). CDR3 bases: TGTGCCAGCAGCTTAGAACTAGTGGGCAATGAGCAGTTCTTC. Amino acids: CASSLELVGNEQFF.

The J gene is TRBJ2-3, the V gene TRBV4-3, with D possibly being TRBD2 (5 bases). The germline V gene encodes CDR1 LGHNA and CDR2 YSLEER. This CDR3 spans 16 amino acids. Trimming removed 0 bases from V and 3 bases from J, with 13 bases in between. The CDR3 DNA reads TGCGCCAGCAGCCAAGATCTCAGCGGAATTACAGATACGCAGTATTTT. Protein product: CASSQDLSGITDTQYF.

This clone was counted a single time. The V call is TRBV7-3, the J call TRBJ2-5; 8 bases are a match to TRBD2. Germline assignment: CDR1 SGHTA and CDR2 FQGTGA. The CDR3 is 14 amino acids. After removal of 5 bases from V and 1 base from J, the junction contained 3 bases not matched to a gene. The CDR3 protein is CASSVAGSQETQYF. The CDR3 nucleotides read TGTGCCAGCAGCGTAGCGGGATCCCAAGAGACCCAGTACTTC.